This T cell receptor (beta chain) emerged from a study of OX40 agonist ivuxolimab in advanced cancers. Across the whole study: At doses from 0.01 to 10 mg/kg, patients were given intravenous ivuxolimab every 2 weeks. Whole-study results and caveats: Still undetermined is the antigen specificity of the expanded peripheral T cells.

CDR3 length: 14 residues. Germline assignment: CDR1 SGDLS and CDR2 YYNGEE. V dropped 4 bases and J dropped 7 bases, with 16 bases sitting between them. Generated by immunoSEQ multiplex PCR, the TCRdb table keeps only in-frame clones and is missing some. The sample has about 64,000 clones; around 84% are singletons. This clone was observed a single time. Antigen specificity is unknown. The receptor was isolated from an adult with an advanced solid tumor such as melanoma, head and neck, liver or kidney cancer. This chain connects TRBV9 to TRBJ2-3, with a weak D call TRBD1 (6 bases). The sequences come from CD4+ or CD8+ T cells sorted from blood, collected in a trial of the OX40 agonist ivuxolimab. CDR3 loop: CASSRDTRANTQYF. CDR3 DNA sequence: TGTGCCAGCAGCAGGGACACCCGCGCGAATACGCAGTATTTT.